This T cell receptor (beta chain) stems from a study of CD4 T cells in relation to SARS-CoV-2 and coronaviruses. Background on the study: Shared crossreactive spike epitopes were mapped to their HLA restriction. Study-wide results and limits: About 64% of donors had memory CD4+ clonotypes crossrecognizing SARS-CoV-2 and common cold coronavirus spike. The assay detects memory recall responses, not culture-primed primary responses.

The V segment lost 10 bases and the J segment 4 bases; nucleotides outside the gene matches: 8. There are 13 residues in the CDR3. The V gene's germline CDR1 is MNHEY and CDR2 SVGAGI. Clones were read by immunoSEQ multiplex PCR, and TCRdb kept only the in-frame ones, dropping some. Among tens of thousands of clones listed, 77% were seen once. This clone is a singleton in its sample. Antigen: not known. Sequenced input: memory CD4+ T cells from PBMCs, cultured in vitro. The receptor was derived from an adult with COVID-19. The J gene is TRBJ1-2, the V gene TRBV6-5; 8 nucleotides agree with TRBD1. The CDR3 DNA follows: TGTGCCACCCGGGTGGACAGGGCCTATGGCTACACCTTC. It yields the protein CATRVDRAYGYTF.